Following are 29 T cell receptor beta chains from one sample sequenced in a study of sequential checkpoint blockade in melanoma. Sequencing was performed with immunoSEQ multiplex PCR; in TCRdb, only in-frame clones are kept and a portion is missing. The sample lists about 15,000 clones, 77% seen once, with approximately 30% in the top ten. This sample's treatment: randomized to nivolumab then ipilimumab (arm A) or the reverse (arm B). Sequenced material: CD8+ T cells sorted from blood (inferred from file names), taken from a patient given nivolumab and ipilimumab in sequence. The receptors here all came from a human donor with melanoma.

This clone counts as medium-sized. This rearrangement joins TRBV19 to TRBJ2-1; possibly TRBD2 for D (7 bases). V gave up 3 bases and J gave up 5 bases, with 14 bases separating them. Germline V lookup: CDR1 LNHDA, CDR2 SQIVND (reference sequence). There are 15 residues in the CDR3. The CDR3 here is CASSIYGGPNNEQFF. CDR3 DNA sequence: TGTGCCAGTAGTATTTACGGGGGGCCTAACAATGAGCAGTTCTTC.

The sample holds a few counts of this clone. The rearrangement links TRBV5-4 to TRBJ2-7; TRBD2 matches 7 bases. This CDR3 has 13 residues. J lost 5 bases, V lost 2 bases, and 4 bases had no gene match. Germline CDR1 and CDR2: SGHNT and YYREEE (reference sequence). CDR3 DNA: TGTGCCAGCAGCTTAGGACTAGGCGACGAGCAGTACTTC. Translating it yields CASSLGLGDEQYF.

This chain joins TRBV4-3 and TRBJ1-6; D is unclear. The V end was cut by 0 bases, the J end by 5 bases, with 11 bases between. The CDR3 totals 16 residues. The germline CDR1 and CDR2 sequences are LGHNA and YSLEER. The DNA for the CDR3 is TGCGCCAGCAGCCAAGATTTCGCGGGGAATAATTCACCCCTCCACTTT. Translation gives CASSQDFAGNNSPLHF.

The chain joins TRBV5-6 to TRBJ2-7; D remains unclear. The germline V and J ends were trimmed by 4 bases and 4 bases, with 6 bases remaining between them. The CDR3 is made up of 11 amino acids. Germline V gene lookup returns CDR1 SGHDT and CDR2 YYEEEE. The CDR3 is CASSQAYEQYF. CDR3 bases: TGTGCCAGCAGCCAGGCGTACGAGCAGTACTTC.

The rearrangement links TRBV5-4 to TRBJ2-7; the D is unclear. The CDR3 consists of 13 residues. Germline-derived CDR1 and CDR2 are SGHNT and YYREEE (reference sequence). The V end was cut by 3 bases, the J end by 3 bases, with 10 bases between. The CDR3 DNA reads TGTGCCAGCAGCTACCCGAACAGCTACGAGCAGTACTTC. Amino acids: CASSYPNSYEQYF.

Notes on this clone: Other DNA sequences from this sample encode an identical CDR3 as well. The chain combines TRBV27 with TRBJ2-5; 7 bases map to TRBD1. J was trimmed by 1 base and V by 6 bases; bases with no gene match: 8. The CDR3 runs to 15 residues. The V gene's germline CDR1 is MNHEY and CDR2 SMNVEV (reference sequence). In DNA form, the CDR3 reads TGTGCCAGCAGCCGCCGAGACAGGGCCCAAGAGACCCAGTACTTC. Protein product: CASSRRDRAQETQYF.

This clone was seen more than once but under ten times. The V call is TRBV6-5, the J call TRBJ2-5, with D tentatively TRBD1 (6 bases). The CDR3 is 16 amino acids. Trimming took off 2 bases at V and 5 bases at J, with 18 bases between the two ends. Germline V lookup: CDR1 MNHEY, CDR2 SVGAGI. This CDR3 is CASSYARAGVTETQYF. CDR3 sequence (DNA): TGTGCCAGCAGTTACGCCAGGGCAGGGGTGACGGAGACCCAGTACTTC.

The V and J genes are TRBV10-3 and TRBJ1-1, with 8 bases fitting TRBD1. The CDR3 is 16 residues long. Trimming removed 6 bases from V and 5 bases from J; junction bases left unmatched: 14. Germline CDR1 ENHRY, CDR2 SYGVKD. CDR3 nucleotides: TGTGCCATCAGCGAGGAGAGTCCGACAGGGGATACTGAAGCTTTCTTT. It is translated as CAISEESPTGDTEAFF.

This clone has just a few counts. This chain links TRBV30 with TRBJ2-3, with 7 bases fitting TRBD2. CDR1 and CDR2 (germline): GTSNPN, SVGIG (reference sequence). The CDR3 has 15 residues. With 3 bases clipped from V and 0 bases from J, the junction kept 6 bases outside the gene matches. The CDR3 bases are TGTGCCTGGAGAACCAGCGGGACCAGCACAGATACGCAGTATTTT. Encoded protein: CAWRTSGTSTDTQYF.

The rearrangement uses TRBV5-1 and TRBJ2-3; TRBD1 agrees at 8 bases. V was pared by 0 bases and J by 3 bases, with 6 bases of the junction left unmatched. Per the germline V gene, CDR1 is SGHRS and CDR2 is YFSETQ. The CDR3 covers 16 residues. CDR3 region: CASSLDAGGETDTQYF. CDR3 DNA sequence: TGCGCCAGCAGCTTGGATGCAGGGGGCGAGACAGATACGCAGTATTTT.

V gene TRBV2 combines with J gene TRBJ2-1; TRBD2 matches 7 bases. The germline V gene encodes CDR1 SNHLY and CDR2 FYNNEI. CDR3 length: 12 residues. The J segment lost 4 bases and the V segment lost 9 bases, leaving 3 bases of the junction unmatched. CDR3 in DNA: TGTGCCAGGGGGGGGATTTACAATGAGCAGTTCTTC. This sequence encodes CARGGIYNEQFF.

Only one count was recorded for this clone. This chain connects TRBV6-6 to TRBJ2-5; no definite D call. CDR3 size: 12 residues. The germline gives CDR1 MNHNY, CDR2 SVGAGI (reference sequence). Trimming removed 0 bases from V and 4 bases from J, with 3 bases in between. As DNA, the CDR3 is TGTGCCAGCAGTTACTCCGGAGAGACCCAGTACTTC. This gives the protein CASSYSGETQYF.

This rearrangement joins TRBV5-1 to TRBJ2-7; 9 bases are a match to TRBD1. V was pared by 4 bases and J by 3 bases, with 5 bases of the junction left unmatched. Germline V gene sequence: CDR1 SGHRS, CDR2 YFSETQ. This CDR3 has 14 residues. CDR3 amino acids: CASSPQTGGYEQYF. The CDR3 DNA sequence: TGCGCCAGCAGCCCCCAGACAGGGGGCTACGAGCAGTACTTC.

The chain uses TRBV7-8 and TRBJ2-5; 10 bases are a match to TRBD1. The end of the DNA is better explained by TRBJ2-7, so the J call may be wrong. This CDR3 contains 15 residues. Germline-derived CDR1 and CDR2 are SGHVS and FQNEAQ. The CDR3 nucleotides read TGTGCCAGCAGCTTCGGTGGGACAGGGGTCTACGAGCAGTACTTC. Its translation: CASSFGGTGVYEQYF.

The rearrangement joins TRBV9 to TRBJ2-1; D gene unclear. V lost 0 bases and J 3 bases, leaving 10 bases between the germline ends. This CDR3 is 15 amino acids long. Germline assignment: CDR1 SGDLS and CDR2 YYNGEE. The CDR3 region is CASSVDAFGYNEQFF. CDR3 DNA: TGTGCCAGCAGCGTAGATGCTTTCGGCTACAATGAGCAGTTCTTC.

This chain connects TRBV5-6 to TRBJ1-5; the D gene is possibly TRBD1 (6 bases). The V gene's germline CDR1 is SGHDT and CDR2 YYEEEE. Trimming removed 4 bases at V and 3 bases at J, with 11 bases between. This CDR3 has 14 residues. In nucleotides, the CDR3 is TGTGCCAGCAGCGAGGGACATACCAATCAGCCCCAGCATTTT. Protein product: CASSEGHTNQPQHF.

The gene calls are TRBV7-2 and TRBJ2-7; no reliable D call. The V gene lost 1 base and the J gene lost 0 bases, with 4 bases spanning the gap. This CDR3 spans 13 amino acids. Per the germline V gene, CDR1 is SGHTA and CDR2 is FQGNSA. The CDR3 loop is CASSLVVSYEQYF. As DNA, the CDR3 is TGTGCCAGCAGCTTAGTAGTCTCCTACGAGCAGTACTTC.

In this sample, this clone turned up once. The CDR3 sequence is CSVEGQGFRAEQYF. CDR3 in DNA: TGCAGCGTTGAGGGCCAGGGGTTCAGGGCCGAGCAGTACTTC. The chain uses TRBV29-1 and TRBJ2-7; tentatively, D is TRBD1 (6 bases). The CDR3 contains 14 residues. V gave up 3 bases and J gave up 6 bases, with 18 bases separating them. From germline, CDR1 is SQVTM and CDR2 ANQGSEA.

The V call is TRBV7-8, the J call TRBJ2-3; D might be TRBD1 (6 bases). The germline V gene has CDR1 SGHVS and CDR2 FQNEAQ. Trimming removed 4 bases at V and 5 bases at J, with 10 bases between. The CDR3 sequence is 13 residues long. CDR3 amino acids: CASSSSRGDTQYF. For the CDR3, the DNA is TGTGCCAGCAGCTCGTCCAGGGGAGATACGCAGTATTTT.

This chain joins TRBV27 and TRBJ2-3, with unresolved D. Germline values: CDR1 MNHEY, CDR2 SMNVEV (reference sequence). This CDR3 spans 15 amino acids. Trimming left V 2 bases short and J 6 bases short, with 15 bases between. The CDR3: CASSLNHPSRDTQYF. CDR3 bases: TGTGCCAGCAGTTTAAACCATCCAAGTCGGGATACGCAGTATTTT.

The rearrangement joins TRBV9 to TRBJ2-3, with a possible D match to TRBD2 (6 bases). Germline-derived CDR1 and CDR2 are SGDLS and YYNGEE. CDR3 size: 11 residues. V shed 7 bases and J shed 7 bases, with 10 bases lying between them. CDR3 in DNA: TGTGCCAGCGGGACTCAGAATACGCAGTATTTT. Amino acids: CASGTQNTQYF. Full variable domain (missing parts from reference TRBV9 and TRBJ2-3): DSGVTQTPKHLITATGQRVTLRCSPRSGDLSVYWYQQSLDQGLQFLIQYYNGEERAKGNILERFSAQQFPDLHSELNLSSLELGDSALYFCASGTQNTQYFGPGTRLTVL.

This sequence joins TRBV13 and TRBJ2-7; TRBD1 aligns across 11 bases. Germline lookup yields CDR1 PRHDT and CDR2 FYEKMQ (reference sequence). Trimming removed 4 bases from V and 4 bases from J; junction bases left unmatched: 3. The CDR3 is made up of 14 amino acids. The CDR3 region has the DNA TGTGCCAGCAGCTCGGGACAGGGGGGGTACGAGCAGTACTTC. Translated, it gives CASSSGQGGYEQYF. The whole variable domain, remainder taken from reference TRBV13 and TRBJ2-7, is AAGVIQSPRHLIKEKRETATLKCYPIPRHDTVYWYQQGPGQDPQFLISFYEKMQSDKGSIPDRFSAQQFSDYHSELNMSSLELGDSALYFCASSSGQGGYEQYFGPGTRLTVT.

The V gene is TRBV13, the J gene TRBJ2-3, with D uncertain. The germline V and J ends were trimmed by 2 bases and 1 base, with 4 bases remaining between them. CDR1 PRHDT and CDR2 FYEKMQ come from the germline V gene (reference sequence). The CDR3 runs to 13 residues. The CDR3 bases are TGTGCCAGCAGCTTAATAGGCACAGATACGCAGTATTTT. Translating it yields CASSLIGTDTQYF.

The J gene is TRBJ2-3, the V gene TRBV6-5, with 9 bases lining up with TRBD2. This CDR3 is built from 16 residues. With V trimmed by 0 bases and J by 9 bases, 10 bases remained unmatched. Germline V lookup: CDR1 MNHEY, CDR2 SVGAGI. The CDR3 DNA follows: TGTGCCAGCAGTTACTCGTCCAGCGGGGGGATGTGGACGCAGTATTTT. As protein: CASSYSSSGGMWTQYF.

For this clone: The junction departs from the called germline gene at one end, perhaps through a read error. V usage is TRBV29-1 and J usage is TRBJ2-5; possible D gene TRBD1, 6 bases. The end of the DNA aligns better with TRBJ2-7, so the J call may be wrong. Germline CDR1 SQVTM, CDR2 ANQGSEA. The CDR3 totals 17 residues. CDR3 nucleotides: TGCAGCGTGACCGGGACACAGGCTCCACGTCCCTCCCACGAGCAGTACTTC. It encodes CSVTGTQAPRPSHEQYF.

CDR3 bases: TGTGCCAGCAGGTCGGGACAGGGGGCGCGAGGCAATCAGCCCCAGCATTTT. This translates into CASRSGQGARGNQPQHF. The chain carries TRBV28 and TRBJ1-5; 12 bases are shared with TRBD1. V was clipped by 6 bases and J by 2 bases; unmatched bases: 8. This CDR3 has 17 residues. Germline lookup yields CDR1 MDHEN and CDR2 SYDVKM.

This clone appeared once. This chain uses TRBV4-1 with TRBJ2-3; D is perhaps TRBD2 (6 bases). V was pared by 0 bases and J by 2 bases, with 15 bases between. Germline V gene lookup returns CDR1 MGHRA and CDR2 YSYEKL. This CDR3 comprises 17 residues. CDR3 nucleotide sequence: TGCGCCAGCAGCCAAGAAAGGTTAGCGGCAATCACAGATACGCAGTATTTT. It is translated as CASSQERLAAITDTQYF.

The chain couples TRBV25-1 to TRBJ1-1; D gene uncertain. V was trimmed by 8 bases and J by 9 bases, leaving 19 bases between them. Germline CDR1 reads MGHDK; CDR2 reads SYGVNS. The CDR3 runs 13 residues. The CDR3 loop reads CASSNRDRDKAFF. The CDR3 DNA reads TGTGCCAGCTCAAACCGGGATAGAGACAAAGCTTTCTTT.

The chain combines TRBV7-2 with TRBJ2-1, with TRBD1 identical over 9 bases. V shed 2 bases and J 6 bases; nucleotides not matched to a gene: 5. The V gene's germline CDR1 is SGHTA and CDR2 FQGNSA. This CDR3 comprises 15 residues. The CDR3 reads CASSLNRGLPNEQFF. CDR3 coding DNA: TGTGCCAGCAGCTTAAACAGGGGGCTTCCCAATGAGCAGTTCTTC.